One and the same sample provided the 19 T cell receptor beta chains below, sequenced in a study of cytomegalovirus exposure and HLA in healthy donors. Primers: 60 Vbeta forward and 13 Jbeta reverse. TCRdb's copy holds only in-frame clones and misses some; the assay was immunoSEQ multiplex PCR. This sample yields hundreds of thousands of clones, of which about 75% are seen a single time; around 2.3% belongs to the top ten. Sequencing was done on a sample of PBMCs. These receptors all stem from a female donor in good health and CMV-seronegative.

This clone was counted only a few times. The rearrangement joins TRBV27 to TRBJ2-7, with 8 positions matching TRBD2. The CDR3 runs to 16 residues. The germline V gene encodes CDR1 MNHEY and CDR2 SMNVEV (reference sequence). V shed 2 bases, J shed 3 bases, and the junction held 9 bases outside the gene matches. CDR3 DNA: TGTGCCAGCAGTTTAAAGCGGGAGAGGCTTGTCTACGAGCAGTACTTC. This sequence encodes CASSLKRERLVYEQYF.

This chain uses TRBV27 with TRBJ2-1; TRBD2 matches 8 bases. Looked up from germline, CDR1 is MNHEY and CDR2 is SMNVEV (reference sequence). Trimming removed 10 bases from V and 7 bases from J; junction bases left unmatched: 12. The CDR3 length is 14 residues. The CDR3 is CATSREVVFNEQFF. For the CDR3, the DNA is TGTGCCACCTCGCGGGAGGTAGTGTTTAATGAGCAGTTCTTC.

V gene TRBV6-5 combines with J gene TRBJ2-7, with 7 bases that match TRBD1. This CDR3 has 14 residues. CDR1 is MNHEY and CDR2 is SVGAGI in the germline V gene. The trim removed 6 bases at V and 6 bases at J, leaving 11 bases unmatched. The chain's CDR3 is CASSRSGGRREQYF. The DNA for the CDR3 is TGTGCCAGCAGCAGGTCAGGGGGTAGGCGCGAGCAGTACTTC.

CDR3 coding DNA: TGTGCCAGCAGCTCGCTTCGACTAGCGGGAGAGGAGACCTACGAGCAGTACTTC. Its translation: CASSSLRLAGEETYEQYF. V and J are TRBV7-2 and TRBJ2-7; 12 positions match TRBD2. In germline, CDR1 is SGHTA, CDR2 FQGNSA. The CDR3 consists of 18 residues. V shed 4 bases and J 2 bases; nucleotides not matched to a gene: 12.

This clone was detected only once. The chain links TRBV28 to TRBJ1-5; no definite D call. Germline V gene lookup returns CDR1 MDHEN and CDR2 SYDVKM. CDR3 length equals 18 residues. The V gene lost 5 bases and the J gene lost 0 bases, with 20 bases spanning the gap. CDR3 region: CASSPSPWTEYSNQPQHF. The DNA for the CDR3 is TGTGCCAGCAGTCCTTCCCCGTGGACTGAATATAGCAATCAGCCCCAGCATTTT.

The chain joins TRBV19 to TRBJ1-1; D may be TRBD1 (6 bases). The CDR3 runs 15 residues. V lost 6 bases and J lost 0, with 14 bases in between. Germline assignment: CDR1 LNHDA and CDR2 SQIVND (reference sequence). CDR3 sequence reads: CASRPGHRMNTEAFF. For the CDR3, the DNA is TGTGCCAGTAGGCCGGGACACCGCATGAACACTGAAGCTTTCTTT.

This clone showed up just once. The chain couples TRBV18 to TRBJ1-2; TRBD1 matches 8 bases. After removal of 3 bases from V and 4 bases from J, the junction contained 7 bases not matched to a gene. The CDR3 totals 15 residues. Per germline, CDR1 KGHSH and CDR2 LQKENI. CDR3 protein: CASSPPAGGAYGYTF. The CDR3 DNA is TGTGCCAGCTCACCCCCCGCAGGGGGCGCCTATGGCTACACCTTC.

The chain is built from TRBV19 and TRBJ1-2, with 8 bases lining up with TRBD1. The germline gives CDR1 LNHDA, CDR2 SQIVND (reference sequence). The V gene end was trimmed by 9 bases and the J gene end by 4 bases; junction bases not matched to a gene: 10. CDR3 length equals 14 residues. The CDR3 loop reads CASTPSGQGYGYTF. The CDR3, as DNA: TGTGCCAGCACTCCTTCCGGACAGGGCTATGGCTACACCTTC.

In its sample, this clone was seen a few times. The chain joins TRBV7-6 to TRBJ2-5; possibly TRBD1 for D (6 bases). CDR3 length: 14 residues. The V end was cut by 2 bases, the J end by 6 bases, with 13 bases between. Looked up from germline, CDR1 is SGHVS and CDR2 is FNYEAQ. The CDR3 region is CASSLQGFAKTQYF. CDR3 coding DNA: TGTGCCAGCAGCTTACAGGGGTTTGCTAAGACCCAGTACTTC. Drawing the rest from reference TRBV7-6 and TRBJ2-5, the complete variable domain is GAGVSQSPRYKVTKRGQDVALRCDPISGHVSLYWYRQALGQGPEFLTYFNYEAQQDKSGLPNDRFSAERPEGSISTLTIQRTEQRDSAMYRCASSLQGFAKTQYFGPGTRLLVL.

This clone was seen just once. V gene TRBV21-1 combines with J gene TRBJ1-1; TRBD1 is taken as the D call from the table, unchecked against the DNA. TRBV21-1 is labeled a pseudogene. The CDR3 length is 18 residues. The DNA for the CDR3 is TGTGCCAGCAGCAAAGAAGGCCGACAGGGATGGGTGAACACTGAAGCTTTCTTT. Translation gives CASSKEGRQGWVNTEAFF.

V usage is TRBV9 and J usage is TRBJ2-7; possibly TRBD2 for D (5 bases). The germline CDR1 and CDR2 sequences are SGDLS and YYNGEE. This CDR3 comprises 15 residues. Trimming stripped 2 bases from V and 0 bases from J, with 12 bases between. The CDR3 is CASSVGLFGSYEQYF. CDR3 DNA sequence: TGTGCCAGCAGCGTTGGACTTTTTGGCTCCTACGAGCAGTACTTC.

This clone has only a few counts. This chain connects TRBV4-2 to TRBJ2-1; 13 nucleotides match TRBD2. The CDR3 has 17 residues. With 5 bases clipped from V and 4 bases from J, the junction kept 8 bases outside the gene matches. Germline assignment: CDR1 LGHNA and CDR2 YNFKEQ. The CDR3, as DNA: TGTGCCAGCAGCTCGGGACTAGCGGGATTTGGATACAATGAGCAGTTCTTC. It is translated as CASSSGLAGFGYNEQFF.

This chain links TRBV29-1 with TRBJ2-7; 8 bases map to TRBD1. The CDR3 length is 15 residues. V shed 4 bases and J 10 bases; nucleotides not matched to a gene: 18. Germline loops: CDR1 SQVTM, CDR2 ANQGSEA. CDR3 protein: CSVGWTGIPYEHQYF. The CDR3 DNA follows: TGCAGCGTTGGCTGGACAGGGATCCCTTACGAGCATCAGTACTTC.

The V call is TRBV2, the J call TRBJ2-2; unclear D gene. Germline CDR1 is SNHLY and CDR2 is FYNNEI. With 6 bases removed from V and 7 bases from J, the gap between germline ends came to 6 bases. This CDR3 region has 11 residues. The CDR3 DNA is TGTGCCAGCAGGAGGAACGGGGAGCTGTTTTTT. It translates to CASRRNGELFF.

The chain uses TRBV10-1 and TRBJ2-7, with D unclear. Trimming took 3 bases from V and 7 from J, leaving 19 bases between them. The germline gives CDR1 WNHNN, CDR2 SYGVQD (reference sequence). This CDR3 spans 15 amino acids. The CDR3 DNA reads as TGCGCCAGCAGTGAAGACGGATCTGGGTCCGGGGAGCAGTACTTC. The encoded protein is CASSEDGSGSGEQYF.

The sample holds a few counts of this clone. CDR3 nucleotide sequence: TGTGCCAGCAGTGCCACCAGAGATACGCAGTATTTT. Amino acids: CASSATRDTQYF. V is TRBV6-1 and J is TRBJ2-3; D remains ambiguous. There are 12 residues in the CDR3. CDR1 is MNHNS, CDR2 SASEGT, per germline. Trimming took 4 bases from V and 5 from J, leaving 7 bases between them.

This clone was seen a single time. This rearrangement joins TRBV5-1 to TRBJ1-1; D is perhaps TRBD1 (6 bases). CDR3 length: 16 amino acids. Per germline, CDR1 SGHRS and CDR2 YFSETQ. V was clipped by 6 bases and J by 3 bases, with 21 bases between them. The CDR3 DNA follows: TGCGCCAGCAACCAAGCCGGGGCAGGGGCCGACACTGAAGCTTTCTTT. It yields the protein CASNQAGAGADTEAFF.

J is TRBJ2-5 and V is TRBV9, with TRBD2 matching over 15 bases. The CDR3 is 17 amino acids. The V segment lost 4 bases and the J segment 5 bases; nucleotides outside the gene matches: 9. Germline CDR1 reads SGDLS; CDR2 reads YYNGEE. CDR3: CASSPRGLAGGMETQYF. The CDR3 nucleotides read TGTGCCAGCAGCCCGAGAGGACTAGCGGGAGGGATGGAGACCCAGTACTTC.

The V call is TRBV4-2, the J call TRBJ2-3; 7 bases are shared with TRBD1. The germline gives CDR1 LGHNA, CDR2 YNFKEQ. With V trimmed by 3 bases and J by 6 bases, 15 bases remained unmatched. The CDR3 runs to 17 residues. The CDR3 loop reads CASSQEEPRGLGDTQYF. In DNA form, the CDR3 reads TGTGCCAGCAGCCAGGAGGAACCCAGGGGGTTGGGTGATACGCAGTATTTT.